This entry describes one T cell receptor beta chain. No antigen is known for it. The data belong to a study of T cell repertoires in cytomegalovirus infection. Overall study: Public signatures in TCR beta pointed to CMV infection and matching HLA type.

TCRdb analysed the reads with MiXCR anew, one entry per CDR3 protein. The table includes 200,000 to 250,000 distinct CDR3 sequences, roughly 23% detected once. Findings of the study overall: Dominating the ex vivo response were HLA-C-restricted CMV-specific TCR beta clonotypes. Carriers of CMV plus the relevant HLA were identified by cumulative public TCR beta family frequency.

After removal of 4 bases from V and 2 bases from J, the junction contained 4 bases not matched to a gene. This CDR3 has 18 amino acids. Germline V gene sequence: CDR1 SNHLY, CDR2 FYNNEI. This receptor was taken from a human donor in good health (CMV status not recorded). Some clones in this sample may be carry-over from other donors' samples. The sample was CD8+ T cells from PBMCs. V usage is TRBV2 and J usage is TRBJ2-6, with TRBD2 identical over 14 bases. The CDR3 nucleotides read TGTGCCAGCAGTGGGACTAGCGGGGGGATGGCTGGGGCCAACGTCCTGACTTTC. It translates to CASSGTSGGMAGANVLTF.